This entry lists 5 T cell receptor beta chains sequenced from one sample in a study of identical twins. Using its own MiXCR run on the 5' RACE reads, TCRdb lists one record per CDR3 protein. Found here are roughly 750,000 distinct CDR3 sequences, 21% of them singletons; the top ten hold more than 4%. These records were also assigned to another study, of T cells expressing NK-cell markers.

The sample taken for sequencing was PBMCs. The origin of the receptors is a young woman in good health.

Many counts were recorded for this clonotype. The rearrangement joins TRBV7-2 to TRBJ2-7; TRBD2 aligns across 9 bases. The germline CDR1 and CDR2 sequences are SGHTA and FQGNSA. The trim removed 2 bases at V and 2 bases at J, leaving 4 bases unmatched. The CDR3 has 15 residues. CDR3 nucleotides: TGTGCCAGCAGCTTATCTAGCGGGACCGCCTACGAGCAGTACTTC. Protein sequence: CASSLSSGTAYEQYF.

The J gene is TRBJ2-3, the V gene TRBV9; D gene unclear. This CDR3 region has 14 residues. V was shortened by 3 bases and J by 1 base, with 9 bases between the two germline ends. Germline V gene sequence: CDR1 SGDLS, CDR2 YYNGEE. The CDR3 region has the DNA TGTGCCAGCAGCGGGACCAAACGCACAGATACGCAGTATTTT. Translated: CASSGTKRTDTQYF.

V and J are TRBV27 and TRBJ2-3; the match to TRBD2 covers 10 bases. This CDR3 contains 19 residues. Germline values: CDR1 MNHEY, CDR2 SMNVEV (reference sequence). Trimming cost V 4 bases and J 2 bases; bases outside gene matches: 15. This CDR3 is CASSSLTSGYGTHTDTQYF. The CDR3 DNA reads as TGTGCCAGCAGTTCCTTGACTAGCGGGTATGGGACTCACACAGATACGCAGTATTTT.

The chain has TRBV12-3 or TRBV12-4 and TRBJ1-6; TRBD1 matches at 8 bases. Losses at the gene ends were 7 bases for V and 8 bases for J; bases not matched to a gene: 7. The CDR3 totals 14 residues. In DNA form, the CDR3 reads TGTGCCAGCATTAACAGGGGGGCGGATTCACCCCTCCACTTT. Translated: CASINRGADSPLHF.

This sequence joins TRBV7-2 and TRBJ2-1; D unresolved. The V gene's germline CDR1 is SGHTA and CDR2 FQGNSA. The CDR3 spans 15 residues. V dropped 5 bases and J dropped 6 bases, with 17 bases sitting between them. Written as DNA, the CDR3 is TGTGCCAGCAGCCTTAGGTCCCGGGTCGCCAATGAGCAGTTCTTC. Translation gives CASSLRSRVANEQFF.